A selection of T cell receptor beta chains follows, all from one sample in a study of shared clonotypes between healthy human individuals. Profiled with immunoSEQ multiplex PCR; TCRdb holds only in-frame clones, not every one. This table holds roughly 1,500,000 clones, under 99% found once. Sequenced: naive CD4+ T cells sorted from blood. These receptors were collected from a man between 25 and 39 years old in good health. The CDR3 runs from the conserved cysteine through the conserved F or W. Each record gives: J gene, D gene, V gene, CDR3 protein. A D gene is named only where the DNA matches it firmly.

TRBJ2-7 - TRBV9 CASSVEIEGAEQYF
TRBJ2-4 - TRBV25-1 CASSQGGGNIQYF
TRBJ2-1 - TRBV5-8 CASSPGVASGVGEQFF
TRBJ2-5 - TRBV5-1 CASSLEGALQETQYF
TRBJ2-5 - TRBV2 CASSDNPGGAEQETQYF
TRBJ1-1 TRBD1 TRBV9 CASSPHRGNTEAFF
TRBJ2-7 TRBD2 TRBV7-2 CASSLDGRGYEQYF
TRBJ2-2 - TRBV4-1 CASSQEETRVGTGELFF
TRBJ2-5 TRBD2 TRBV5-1 CASSRGLAGEIETQYF
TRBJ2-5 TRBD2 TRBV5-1 CASSFLSSGSMKGETQYF
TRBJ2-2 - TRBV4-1 CASSQDRAVAGELFF
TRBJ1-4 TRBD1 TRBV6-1 CASTPDRGREKLFF
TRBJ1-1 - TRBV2 CASLVSDPEAFF
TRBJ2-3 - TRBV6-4 CASSDSYRGGDTQYF
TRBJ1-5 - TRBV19 CASSGTQGQPQHF
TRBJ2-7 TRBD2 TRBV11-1 CASSSGLAGVSIVGEQYF
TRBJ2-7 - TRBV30 CAWRRGGTDTYEQYF
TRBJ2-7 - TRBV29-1 CSTTGVLSYEQYF
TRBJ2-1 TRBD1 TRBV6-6 CASSRPGQGHYNEQFF
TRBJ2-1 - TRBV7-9 CASSFRHGAGQYNEQFF
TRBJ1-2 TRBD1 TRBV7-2 CASSTGPTGEGGYTF
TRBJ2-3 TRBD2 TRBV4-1 CASRQREGDTQYF
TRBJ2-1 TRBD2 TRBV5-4 CASSLGGASGIHEQFF